The 21 T cell receptor beta chains presented below share a single source sample, sequenced in a study of vaccination and CD4 T cells after COVID-19. The sample's treatment: roughly 11-day PBMC culture with coronavirus spike peptide pools or control peptides (ViraFEST assay). No antigens are known for them. Cultured CD4+ T cells had their DNA profiled by the Oncomine TCR Beta short-read assay. MiXCR, applied by TCRdb to the PCR reads, yields one record per CDR3 protein. The sample records around 17,000 distinct CDR3 sequences, roughly 60% being singletons. The specimen was CD4+ T cells from blood, cultured in vitro. The receptor set was obtained from a human donor who had recovered from COVID-19.

The chain has TRBV6-5 and TRBJ2-2, with 9 bases lining up with TRBD1. V was pared by 2 bases and J by 3 bases, with 7 bases of the junction left unmatched. The V gene's germline CDR1 is MNHEY and CDR2 SVGAGI. The CDR3 contains 17 residues. CDR3 in DNA: TGTGCCAGCAGTTACAAACAGGGGGCTCCGGACACCGGGGAGCTGTTTTTT. Translation gives CASSYKQGAPDTGELFF.

J is TRBJ1-2 and V is TRBV7-2; D is undetermined. The CDR3 is 15 residues long. CDR1 is SGHTA, CDR2 FQGNSA, per germline. V shed 5 bases and J shed 2 bases, with 15 bases lying between them. The CDR3 nucleotides read TGTGCCAGCAGCCAAGGACTCCAGCCCAACTATGGCTACACCTTC. Amino acid sequence: CASSQGLQPNYGYTF. Filled out from reference TRBV7-2 and TRBJ1-2, the complete variable domain reads GAGVSQSPSNKVTEKGKDVELRCDPISGHTALYWYRQSLGQGLEFLIYFQGNSAPDKSGLPSDRFSAERTGGSVSTLTIQRTQQEDSAVYLCASSQGLQPNYGYTFGSGTRLTVV.

V and J are TRBV20-1 and TRBJ2-5; 8 bases map to TRBD1. The germline gives CDR1 DFQATT, CDR2 SNEGSKA (reference sequence). V lost 6 bases and J lost 2; bases outside the gene matches: 5. The CDR3 loop spans 13 amino acids. The DNA of the CDR3 is TGCAGTGCGCCGGACAGGGCTCAAGAGACCCAGTACTTC. Amino acid sequence: CSAPDRAQETQYF.

V usage is TRBV25-1 and J usage is TRBJ2-3, with a tentative D call TRBD2 (5 bases). Germline CDR1 and CDR2: MGHDK and SYGVNS. The V gene lost 7 bases and the J gene lost 2 bases, with 13 bases spanning the gap. The CDR3 totals 14 residues. In DNA form, the CDR3 reads TGTGCCAGCACCCCCCTGAGGGCCACAGATACGCAGTATTTT. Its translation is CASTPLRATDTQYF.

The J gene is TRBJ1-3, the V gene TRBV10-3; D is uncertain. V lost 8 bases, J lost 3 bases, and 8 bases lay in between. CDR1 is ENHRY, CDR2 SYGVKD, per germline. The CDR3 is made up of 12 amino acids. The CDR3, as DNA: TGTGCCATCTCTGGTGATGGAAACACCATATATTTT. Translating it yields CAISGDGNTIYF.

The V call is TRBV27, the J call TRBJ2-2; unclear D gene. Germline loops: CDR1 MNHEY, CDR2 SMNVEV (reference sequence). V was pared by 5 bases and J by 4 bases, with 11 bases between. The CDR3 spans 14 residues. The CDR3 here is CASSPSVGTGELFF. The CDR3 DNA reads TGTGCCAGCAGTCCCTCTGTTGGCACCGGGGAGCTGTTTTTT.

The V call is TRBV21-1, the J call TRBJ2-7; TRBD2, as called in the table, went unchecked against the DNA. TRBV21-1 is assigned pseudogene status. The CDR3 runs 16 residues. CDR3 in amino acids: CASSKQGLAGHYEQYF. In nucleotides, the CDR3 is TGTGCCAGCAGCAAGCAGGGACTAGCGGGCCACTACGAGCAGTACTTC.

This clonotype was recorded a few times. This sequence joins TRBV25-1 and TRBJ1-2; D is perhaps TRBD1 (5 bases). V was pared by 3 bases and J by 4 bases, with 15 bases between. CDR3 length equals 15 residues. Germline V gene data show CDR1 as MGHDK and CDR2 as SYGVNS. CDR3 sequence: CASSEGGTFAYGYTF. The CDR3 region has the DNA TGTGCCAGCAGTGAGGGGGGGACCTTTGCCTATGGCTACACCTTC.

This chain joins TRBV2 and TRBJ2-7, with D possibly matching TRBD1 (5 bases). V was trimmed by 3 bases and J by 3 bases, leaving 12 bases between them. Germline V lookup: CDR1 SNHLY, CDR2 FYNNEI. This CDR3 spans 14 amino acids. In DNA, the CDR3 is TGTGCCAGCAGTGATGCAAGGACACACTACGAGCAGTACTTC. Translated: CASSDARTHYEQYF.

This clonotype was detected only a few times. The CDR3 region has the DNA TGTGCCAGCAGTTCACCAAGCTCTGGAAACACCATATATTTT. Its protein is CASSSPSSGNTIYF. The V and J genes are TRBV6-5 and TRBJ1-3; D ambiguous. This CDR3 has 14 amino acids. Germline assignment: CDR1 MNHEY and CDR2 SVGAGI. V was clipped by 4 bases and J by 0 bases, with 7 bases between them.

The J gene is TRBJ2-5, the V gene TRBV7-6; 8 nucleotides line up with TRBD1. Germline CDR1 and CDR2: SGHVS and FNYEAQ. CDR3 length: 14 amino acids. Trimming removed 5 bases from V and 5 bases from J; junction bases left unmatched: 7. The CDR3 region has the DNA TGTGCCAGCAGCCAAAGGACAGGGCAGGAGACCCAGTACTTC. Translating gives CASSQRTGQETQYF.

By frequency in the sample, this clonotype is medium-sized. This chain uses TRBV10-3 with TRBJ1-6, with D perhaps TRBD1 (6 bases). This CDR3 has 12 residues. CDR1 and CDR2 from the germline V gene are ENHRY and SYGVKD. V was shortened by 7 bases and J by 9 bases, with 10 bases between the two germline ends. CDR3 nucleotide sequence: TGTGCCATCAACAGGGTGGGTTCACCCCTCCACTTT. Its protein is CAINRVGSPLHF.

This clonotype was seen a single time. The V and J genes are TRBV20-1 and TRBJ1-1; 9 bases fit TRBD1. The CDR3 length is 14 residues. Germline CDR1 and CDR2: DFQATT and SNEGSKA (reference sequence). Trimming cost V 6 bases and J 4 bases; bases outside gene matches: 9. CDR3 loop: CSAGTGSIGTEAFF. CDR3 DNA: TGCAGTGCGGGGACAGGGAGTATCGGCACTGAAGCTTTCTTT.

The chain couples TRBV15 to TRBJ2-3; D unclear. The CDR3 sequence is 14 residues long. Between the trimmed V and J ends, which lost 4 bases and 1 base, there was a span of 9 bases. Per germline, CDR1 LNHNV and CDR2 YYDKDF (reference sequence). DNA of the CDR3: TGTGCCACCAGCACGGTCGGTCGCACAGATACGCAGTATTTT. Translation: CATSTVGRTDTQYF.

V gene TRBV7-2 combines with J gene TRBJ2-7; D may correspond to TRBD1 or TRBD2 (5 bases each). Trimming left V 5 bases short and J 3 bases short, with 11 bases between. The CDR3 is 13 amino acids. Germline V gene data show CDR1 as SGHTA and CDR2 as FQGNSA. The CDR3 coding sequence is TGTGCCAGCAGCGGGGGACGGGACTACGAGCAGTACTTC. This sequence encodes CASSGGRDYEQYF.

There are a few counts of this clonotype. V and J are TRBV7-2 and TRBJ1-5; 8 bases align to TRBD1. Germline V lookup: CDR1 SGHTA, CDR2 FQGNSA. The CDR3 has 14 residues. With V trimmed by 5 bases and J by 6 bases, 6 bases remained unmatched. The CDR3 loop is CASSPQGAFQPQHF. In nucleotides, the CDR3 is TGTGCCAGCAGCCCCCAGGGGGCGTTTCAGCCCCAGCATTTT.

This chain connects TRBV5-3 to TRBJ2-7; the D gene is possibly TRBD2 (6 bases). TRBV5-3 is filed as an ORF, its function uncertain. The V end was cut by 1 base, the J end by 4 bases, with 9 bases between. The CDR3 extends over 13 amino acids. CDR3 loop: CARSLIGGYEQYF. The CDR3 coding sequence is TGTGCCAGAAGCTTGATCGGGGGATACGAGCAGTACTTC.

The chain combines TRBV20-1 with TRBJ2-7; 10 nucleotides line up with TRBD2. This CDR3 is 13 amino acids long. Trimming at V came to 6 bases and at J to 4 bases, leaving 6 bases not matched to a gene. Germline loops: CDR1 DFQATT, CDR2 SNEGSKA (reference sequence). The CDR3 spells CSARTSGVYEQYF. The CDR3 DNA reads TGCAGTGCCCGGACTAGCGGAGTATACGAGCAGTACTTC.

The chain is built from TRBV19 and TRBJ1-6; D not resolved. Germline V gene lookup returns CDR1 LNHDA and CDR2 SQIVND (reference sequence). CDR3 length: 13 residues. The V gene lost 4 bases and the J gene lost 15 bases, with 16 bases spanning the gap. The CDR3 here is CASSTTTIRGLHF. In DNA form, the CDR3 reads TGTGCCAGTAGTACTACCACTATCCGAGGCCTCCACTTT.

The CDR3 here is CSATSQGGYGYTF. Here the CDR3 DNA reads TGCAGTGCAACCTCTCAGGGAGGCTATGGCTACACCTTC. The V gene is TRBV20-1, the J gene TRBJ1-2, with TRBD1 as a possible D gene (5 bases). With 6 bases removed from V and 4 bases from J, the gap between germline ends came to 15 bases. This CDR3 is 13 amino acids long. CDR1 is DFQATT, CDR2 SNEGSKA, per germline (reference sequence).

This clonotype was seen more than once but under ten times. The chain employs TRBV5-8 and TRBJ2-1; 8 nucleotides align to TRBD2. J lost 9 bases, V lost 4 bases, and 12 bases had no gene match. The CDR3 has 15 amino acids. From germline, CDR1 is SGHTS and CDR2 YDEGEE. The CDR3 loop is CASSVPGLVRGEQFF. DNA for the CDR3: TGTGCCAGCAGCGTACCGGGACTAGTGAGAGGTGAGCAGTTCTTC.